Below are 26 T cell receptor beta chains sequenced from a single sample in a study of blood T cell repertoires in COVID-19. Some clones are missing from TCRdb's copy, which holds only in-frame ones; the method was immunoSEQ multiplex PCR. The sample gives 110,000 or so clones, about 85% of which show up once; around 4.1% is in the top ten. Material: peripheral blood. The receptors stem from a man aged 45-65 years with acute or convalescent COVID-19.

J is TRBJ1-5 and V is TRBV6-5; perhaps TRBD1 as D (6 bases). CDR1 is MNHEY and CDR2 is SVGAGI in the germline V gene. The V end lost 7 bases, the J end lost 5 bases, and 12 bases lay between the germline ends. This CDR3 has 13 residues. CDR3 bases: TGTGCCAGCAATAAATACAGGGATCAGCCCCAGCATTTT. Its protein product is CASNKYRDQPQHF.

This chain connects TRBV7-3 to TRBJ2-2, with D perhaps matching TRBD2 (5 bases). Trimming pared 4 bases from V and 5 bases from J, leaving 14 bases between. The germline V gene encodes CDR1 SGHTA and CDR2 FQGTGA. The length of the CDR3 is 15 residues. Here the CDR3 DNA reads TGTGCCAGCAGCTCTGTAGGACTTAGAACCGGGGAGCTGTTTTTT. This translates into CASSSVGLRTGELFF. Full variable domain (remainder filled in from reference TRBV7-3 and TRBJ2-2): GAGVSQTPSNKVTEKGKYVELRCDPISGHTALYWYRQSLGQGPEFLIYFQGTGAADDSGLPNDRFFAVRPEGSVSTLKIQRTERGDSAVYLCASSSVGLRTGELFFGEGSRLTVL.

This clone has only one observation. The chain uses TRBV9 and TRBJ2-2; a weak D match, TRBD1 (6 bases). The CDR3 is 16 residues long. CDR1 SGDLS and CDR2 YYNGEE come from the germline V gene. Trimming cost V 5 bases and J 4 bases, with 18 bases left between them. CDR3 coding DNA: TGTGCCAGCAGAAGGGATACAGGGACATTCACCGGGGAGCTGTTTTTT. It codes for CASRRDTGTFTGELFF.

The gene calls are TRBV14 and TRBJ2-1; TRBD1 matches at 8 bases. The V segment lost 0 bases and the J segment 6 bases; nucleotides outside the gene matches: 16. The CDR3 is 19 amino acids. Germline CDR1 and CDR2: SGHDN and FVKESK. CDR3 sequence reads: CASSQDLTSGQVPPNEQFF. For the CDR3, the DNA is TGTGCCAGCAGCCAAGATCTCACGTCGGGACAGGTCCCCCCCAATGAGCAGTTCTTC.

The chain is built from TRBV2 and TRBJ2-7; TRBD1 agrees at 8 bases. J lost 6 bases, V lost 4 bases, and 8 bases had no gene match. Germline loops: CDR1 SNHLY, CDR2 FYNNEI. This CDR3 is 14 amino acids long. CDR3 bases: TGTGCCAGCAGTGGAGACAGGGGCTCGGGCGAGCAGTACTTC. Its translation: CASSGDRGSGEQYF.

The V gene is TRBV11-3, the J gene TRBJ2-3, with D possibly being TRBD1 (5 bases). The length of the CDR3 is 14 residues. The V and J ends lost 4 bases and 4 bases respectively, with 12 bases between them. Germline values: CDR1 SGHNT, CDR2 YENEEA. The CDR3: CASSSRVDADTQYF. The CDR3 coding sequence is TGTGCCAGCAGCTCCAGGGTGGACGCAGATACGCAGTATTTT.

This rearrangement joins TRBV18 to TRBJ1-1; 7 bases are a match to TRBD1. From germline, CDR1 is KGHSH and CDR2 LQKENI. Trimming took 3 bases from V and 1 from J; bases not matched to a gene: 2. The CDR3 covers 14 residues. This CDR3 is CASSPGTENTEAFF. The CDR3 coding sequence is TGTGCCAGCTCACCCGGGACAGAGAACACTGAAGCTTTCTTT.

This rearrangement joins TRBV11-3 to TRBJ1-2; TRBD1 might be the D (6 bases). Trimming removed 0 bases from V and 3 bases from J, with 8 bases in between. Germline V CDR1 and CDR2: SGHNT, YENEEA. This CDR3 is built from 14 residues. The CDR3 DNA follows: TGTGCCAGCAGCTTAGATGCAGGGGACTATGGCTACACCTTC. Its protein is CASSLDAGDYGYTF.

The chain is built from TRBV2 and TRBJ2-5; D perhaps matches TRBD2 (6 bases). The CDR3 has 13 residues. V lost 3 bases to trimming and J lost 2 bases, with 7 bases between them. CDR1 SNHLY and CDR2 FYNNEI come from the germline V gene. The CDR3 DNA is TGTGCCAGCAGTGAGGAGGGTCAAGAGACCCAGTACTTC. This sequence encodes CASSEEGQETQYF.

V usage is TRBV9 and J usage is TRBJ1-3; 11 bases fit TRBD1. V lost 0 bases, J lost 4 bases, and 3 bases stayed unmatched. Germline loops: CDR1 SGDLS, CDR2 YYNGEE. The CDR3 length is 16 residues. CDR3: CASSVGDRGDGNTIYF. CDR3 bases: TGTGCCAGCAGCGTAGGGGACAGGGGGGACGGAAACACCATATATTTT.

The genes are TRBV25-1 and TRBJ1-2; D not resolved. Germline V gives CDR1 MGHDK, CDR2 SYGVNS. Trimming removed 7 bases from V and 8 bases from J, with 23 bases in between. The CDR3 spans 15 residues. The CDR3 loop reads CASTTELGSTSGYTF. The DNA for the CDR3 is TGTGCCAGCACCACCGAACTAGGGTCCACGTCAGGCTACACCTTC.

This clone was recorded only once. The chain links TRBV28 to TRBJ1-2, with D possibly TRBD1 on 6 matching bases. The CDR3 is 15 residues long. Germline assignment: CDR1 MDHEN and CDR2 SYDVKM. V was pared by 5 bases and J by 0 bases, with 13 bases between. The CDR3 DNA follows: TGTGCCAGCAGTGAAGGGGGACATACTAACTATGGCTACACCTTC. This translates into CASSEGGHTNYGYTF.

This clone was detected only once. The V call is TRBV3-1 (or the pseudogene TRBV3-2), the J call TRBJ1-6; a possible D gene is TRBD1 (5 bases). This CDR3 spans 15 amino acids. The V end was cut by 5 bases, the J end by 7 bases, with 15 bases between. CDR1 is LGHDT and CDR2 is YNNKEL in the germline V gene (reference sequence). CDR3 sequence: CASSAGHRINSPLHF. The CDR3 nucleotides are TGTGCCAGCAGCGCCGGTCACAGGATAAATTCACCCCTCCACTTT.

This chain connects TRBV6-2 or TRBV6-3 to TRBJ2-2, with TRBD1 identical over 10 bases. Germline lookup yields CDR1 MNHEY and CDR2 SVGEGT. This CDR3 comprises 17 residues. Trimming cost V 5 bases and J 3 bases; bases outside gene matches: 9. CDR3 DNA sequence: TGTGCCAGCAGTAGACGAGGGACAGGGGACCACACCGGGGAGCTGTTTTTT. Protein product: CASSRRGTGDHTGELFF.

V usage is TRBV30 and J usage is TRBJ1-2; 7 bases are a match to TRBD1. V lost 2 bases and J lost 6; bases outside the gene matches: 6. The germline V gene has CDR1 GTSNPN and CDR2 SVGIG (reference sequence). The CDR3 totals 13 residues. The chain's CDR3 is CAWSLRGTDGYTF. CDR3 coding DNA: TGTGCCTGGAGTTTAAGAGGGACAGATGGCTACACCTTC. The complete variable domain, with remaining parts taken from reference TRBV30 and TRBJ1-2, reads SQTIHQWPATLVQPVGSPLSLECTVEGTSNPNLYWYRQAAGRGLQLLFYSVGIGQISSEVPQNLSASRPQDRQFILSSKKLLLSDSGFYLCAWSLRGTDGYTFGSGTRLTVV.

The chain carries TRBV29-1 and TRBJ2-6; D unresolved. This CDR3 is built from 16 residues. The V gene lost 7 bases and the J gene lost 2 bases, with 18 bases spanning the gap. CDR1 is SQVTM and CDR2 is ANQGSEA in the germline V gene. This CDR3 is CSAVSGMRAGANVLTF. CDR3 nucleotide sequence: TGCAGCGCCGTGTCGGGTATGCGAGCTGGGGCCAACGTCCTGACTTTC.

This chain joins TRBV6-5 and TRBJ1-4, with 7 bases matching TRBD1. J gave up 6 bases and V 11 bases, and 9 bases lay outside the gene matches. The CDR3 length is 13 residues. The germline CDR1 and CDR2 sequences are MNHEY and SVGAGI. In nucleotides, the CDR3 is TGTGCCTCCATGGGGGACAGACATGAAAAACTGTTTTTT. Protein sequence: CASMGDRHEKLFF.

This sequence joins TRBV6-5 and TRBJ2-1; 12 nucleotides line up with TRBD2. V dropped 7 bases and J dropped 4; count of bases not matched to a gene: 5. CDR1 MNHEY and CDR2 SVGAGI come from the germline V gene. The CDR3 runs 15 residues. The CDR3 bases are TGTGCCAGCATTTCCGGGACTAGCGGGTACAATGAGCAGTTCTTC. Its protein is CASISGTSGYNEQFF.

The V call is TRBV28, the J call TRBJ2-1; D is possibly TRBD2 (5 bases). This CDR3 region has 13 residues. Trimming took 7 bases from V and 1 from J, leaving 8 bases between them. Germline CDR1 MDHEN, CDR2 SYDVKM. The DNA for the CDR3 is TGTGCCAGCACCCGGACTTCCTACAATGAGCAGTTCTTC. Its protein is CASTRTSYNEQFF.

Written as DNA, the CDR3 is TGTGCCATTCTAACCCGGGACACCATATATTTT. This encodes CAILTRDTIYF. The chain links TRBV7-9 to TRBJ1-3; D not certain. The germline V gene encodes CDR1 SEHNR and CDR2 FQNEAQ (reference sequence). V was cut by 10 bases and J by 8 bases, with 12 bases left in between. The CDR3 runs 11 residues.

This clone was counted a single time. This chain connects TRBV5-1 to TRBJ2-2, with 16 bases fitting TRBD2. CDR1 is SGHRS and CDR2 is YFSETQ in the germline V gene. This CDR3 is 19 amino acids long. J gave up 0 bases and V 7 bases, and 9 bases lay outside the gene matches. CDR3: CASAQPGTSGRANTGELFF. The CDR3 coding sequence is TGCGCCAGCGCACAACCCGGGACTAGCGGGAGGGCGAACACCGGGGAGCTGTTTTTT.

The chain has TRBV14 and TRBJ2-3; D not resolved. CDR3 size: 14 residues. Per the germline V gene, CDR1 is SGHDN and CDR2 is FVKESK. V dropped 1 base and J dropped 5 bases, with 10 bases sitting between them. CDR3 region: CASSQAGGVDTQYF. CDR3 bases: TGTGCCAGCAGCCAAGCTGGCGGAGTAGATACGCAGTATTTT.

The rearrangement joins TRBV5-8 to TRBJ1-5; D unclear. Trimming removed 2 bases at V and 3 bases at J, with 12 bases between. The CDR3 runs 15 residues. The germline V gene has CDR1 SGHTS and CDR2 YDEGEE. The CDR3 nucleotides read TGTGCCAGCAGCTTTCGCCAGGCTCTCAATCAGCCCCAGCATTTT. This codes for CASSFRQALNQPQHF.

The gene calls are TRBV9 and TRBJ2-7; possibly TRBD2 for D (6 bases). The CDR3 covers 16 residues. Trimming stripped 2 bases from V and 2 bases from J, with 17 bases between. The V gene's germline CDR1 is SGDLS and CDR2 YYNGEE. CDR3 region: CASSVPGRPKAYEQYF. The CDR3 coding sequence is TGTGCCAGCAGCGTCCCCGGGAGACCCAAGGCCTACGAGCAGTACTTC.

The genes are TRBV5-1 and TRBJ2-2; 9 bases map to TRBD1. The germline V gene has CDR1 SGHRS and CDR2 YFSETQ. The CDR3 is made up of 17 amino acids. Germline trimming cut 2 bases from V and 6 bases from J; bases unmatched to any gene: 11. CDR3 amino acids: CASSFFRTGDGSGELFF. The CDR3 coding sequence is TGCGCCAGCAGCTTTTTCAGGACAGGGGATGGTTCCGGGGAGCTGTTTTTT.

The rearrangement joins TRBV5-4 to TRBJ1-2; no clear D gene. Between the trimmed V and J ends, which lost 4 bases and 8 bases, there was a span of 18 bases. The CDR3 runs 14 residues. Germline V gene data show CDR1 as SGHNT and CDR2 as YYREEE (reference sequence). The CDR3 bases are TGTGCCAGCAGCCCGGGGAGGGCCCCCGGGGGCTACACCTTC. It specifies CASSPGRAPGGYTF.